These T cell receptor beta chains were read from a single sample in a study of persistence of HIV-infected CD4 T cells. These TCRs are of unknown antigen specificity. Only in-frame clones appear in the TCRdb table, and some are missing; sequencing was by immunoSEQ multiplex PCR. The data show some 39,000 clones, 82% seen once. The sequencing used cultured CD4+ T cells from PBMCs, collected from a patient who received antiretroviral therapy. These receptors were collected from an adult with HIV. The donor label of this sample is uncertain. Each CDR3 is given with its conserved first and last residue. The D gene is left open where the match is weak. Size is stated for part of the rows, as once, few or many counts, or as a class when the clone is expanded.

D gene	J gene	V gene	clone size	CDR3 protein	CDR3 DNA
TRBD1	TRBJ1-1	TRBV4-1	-	CASSQEGDDRVRNTEAFF	TGCGCCAGCAGCCAAGAGGGGGATGACAGGGTGAGGAACACTGAAGCTTTCTTT
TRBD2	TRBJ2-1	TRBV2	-	CASRGSGGAWEQFF	TGTGCCAGCAGGGGTAGCGGGGGGGCCTGGGAGCAGTTCTTC
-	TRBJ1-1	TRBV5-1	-	CASSADGRGHTEAFF	TGCGCCAGCAGCGCGGACGGCCGGGGTCACACTGAAGCTTTCTTT
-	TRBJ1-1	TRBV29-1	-	CSVAMGVGTEAFF	TGCAGCGTTGCGATGGGGGTCGGCACTGAAGCTTTCTTT
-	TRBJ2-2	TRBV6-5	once	CASFWQNTGELFF	TGTGCCAGCTTTTGGCAGAACACCGGGGAGCTGTTTTTT
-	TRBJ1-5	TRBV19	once	CASSNHPRAQPQHF	TGTGCCAGTAGTAACCACCCTAGAGCTCAGCCCCAGCATTTT
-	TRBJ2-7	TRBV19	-	CASSSKGELYEQYF	TGTGCCAGTAGTTCTAAGGGGGAACTCTACGAGCAGTACTTC
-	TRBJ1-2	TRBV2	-	CASSGQVSNYGYTF	TGTGCCAGCAGTGGTCAGGTTTCTAACTATGGCTACACCTTC
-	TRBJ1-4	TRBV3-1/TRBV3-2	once	CASRRGEKLFF	TGTGCCAGCAGGCGGGGGGAAAAACTGTTTTTT
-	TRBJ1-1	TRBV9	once	CASSVYYRTSEAFF	TGTGCCAGCAGCGTATACTATAGGACGTCTGAAGCTTTCTTT
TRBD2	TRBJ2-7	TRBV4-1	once	CASSPSGGRRGEQYF	TGCGCCAGCAGCCCGAGCGGGGGGCGACGGGGGGAGCAGTACTTC
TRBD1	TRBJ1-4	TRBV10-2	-	CASSEIPGQGATNEKLFF	TGCGCCAGCAGTGAGATACCGGGACAGGGGGCAACTAATGAAAAACTGTTTTTT
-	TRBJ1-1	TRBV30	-	CAWSDQGREAFF	TGTGCCTGGAGTGACCAGGGGAGGGAAGCTTTCTTT
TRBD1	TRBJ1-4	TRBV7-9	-	CASSLGTGDGEKLFF	TGTGCCAGCAGCCTAGGGACAGGGGATGGGGAAAAACTGTTTTTT
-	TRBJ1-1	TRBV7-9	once	CASSLAFMNTEAFF	TGTGCCAGCAGCTTAGCCTTTATGAACACTGAAGCTTTCTTT
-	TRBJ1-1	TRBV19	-	CASSRDREAFF	TGTGCCAGTAGCCGAGACAGGGAAGCTTTCTTT
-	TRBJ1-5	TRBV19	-	CASAGGVNQPQHF	TGTGCCAGTGCAGGAGGGGTCAATCAGCCCCAGCATTTT
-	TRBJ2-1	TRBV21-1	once	CASSNYSGGLDEQFF	TGTGCCAGCAGCAACTACAGCGGGGGGCTGGATGAGCAGTTCTTC
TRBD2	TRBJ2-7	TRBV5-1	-	CASSPFGTSGTSSYEQYF	TGCGCCAGCAGCCCCTTTGGGACTAGCGGGACGAGCTCCTACGAGCAGTACTTC
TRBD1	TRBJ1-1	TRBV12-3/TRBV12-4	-	CASSRQGGEAFF	TGTGCCAGCAGTCGACAGGGGGGTGAAGCTTTCTTT